A single sample gave rise to the 10 T cell receptor beta chains below, sequenced in a study of shared clonotypes between healthy human individuals. The naive CD8 population came from CD45RO-negative cells selected for CCR7, without terminally differentiated effector memory CD45RA+ cells. Generated by immunoSEQ multiplex PCR, the TCRdb table keeps only in-frame clones and is missing some. The table lists 750,000 to 1,000,000 clones, about 92% of them singletons. The material sequenced was naive CD8+ T cells sorted from blood. The receptors originated from a man aged 30 to 45 in good health.

The gene calls are TRBV2 and TRBJ2-3, with TRBD2 as a possible D gene (6 bases). Per the germline V gene, CDR1 is SNHLY and CDR2 is FYNNEI. There are 13 residues in the CDR3. The V end lost 3 bases, the J end lost 5 bases, and 9 bases lay between the germline ends. DNA of the CDR3: TGTGCCAGCAGTGAGGGAGGTTTAGATACGCAGTATTTT. This encodes CASSEGGLDTQYF.

CDR3 residues: CASRPGGLNNEQFF. The CDR3 DNA reads TGTGCCAGCAGACCGGGAGGGCTTAACAATGAGCAGTTCTTC. The V gene is TRBV6-1, the J gene TRBJ2-1; 8 nucleotides align to TRBD2. Unmatched junction bases numbered 6, after V lost 6 bases and J lost 5 bases. CDR3 length equals 14 residues. The V gene's germline CDR1 is MNHNS and CDR2 SASEGT.

Concerning this clone: The same CDR3 can be traced to other DNA sequences in this sample. The chain carries TRBV10-3 and TRBJ2-7; perhaps TRBD1 as D (5 bases). This CDR3 is built from 13 residues. Germline CDR1 ENHRY, CDR2 SYGVKD. V was shortened by 3 bases and J by 0 bases, with 6 bases between the two germline ends. The CDR3 protein is CAISEGASYEQYF. The CDR3 DNA follows: TGTGCCATCAGTGAAGGGGCCTCCTACGAGCAGTACTTC.

This clone showed up just a few times. V usage is TRBV27 and J usage is TRBJ2-3, with D unresolved. The V gene's germline CDR1 is MNHEY and CDR2 SMNVEV (reference sequence). Trimming cost V 5 bases and J 1 base, with 7 bases left between them. The CDR3 consists of 13 residues. The CDR3 region has the DNA TGTGCCAGCAGTCCCCGTGGCACAGATACGCAGTATTTT. This gives the protein CASSPRGTDTQYF.

V is TRBV15 and J is TRBJ2-7; TRBD2 matches 8 bases. This CDR3 has 14 residues. Germline-derived CDR1 and CDR2 are LNHNV and YYDKDF (reference sequence). With 1 base clipped from V and 5 bases from J, the junction kept 4 bases outside the gene matches. For the CDR3, the DNA is TGTGCCACCAGCAGAGTGGGAGCGGGAGACGAGCAGTACTTC. Amino acids: CATSRVGAGDEQYF.

Only one count was recorded for this clone. The chain carries TRBV7-6 and TRBJ2-7; TRBD2 is a possible D gene (7 bases). Germline V CDR1 and CDR2: SGHVS, FNYEAQ. V was pared by 3 bases and J by 0 bases, with 9 bases between. The CDR3 runs to 14 residues. The CDR3 coding sequence is TGTGCCAGCAGCTTTAGGGGGGGCTCCTACGAGCAGTACTTC. Protein product: CASSFRGGSYEQYF.

The gene calls are TRBV11-2 and TRBJ1-3; D gene ambiguous. The V end lost 0 bases, the J end lost 9 bases, and 21 bases lay between the germline ends. Germline V CDR1 and CDR2: SGHAT, FQNNGV. The CDR3 sequence is 17 residues long. The CDR3 is CASSLDLGTALHSTIYF. The DNA of the CDR3 is TGTGCCAGCAGCTTAGATCTTGGCACGGCCCTTCATAGCACCATATATTTT. Complete variable domain (other parts from reference TRBV11-2 and TRBJ1-3): EAGVAQSPRYKIIEKRQSVAFWCNPISGHATLYWYQQILGQGPKLLIQFQNNGVVDDSQLPKDRFSAERLKGVDSTLKIQPAKLEDSAVYLCASSLDLGTALHSTIYFGEGSWLTVV.

The rearrangement joins TRBV2 to TRBJ2-1; TRBD2 matches at 7 bases. CDR1 and CDR2 (germline): SNHLY, FYNNEI. The CDR3 sequence is 14 residues long. The V segment lost 10 bases and the J segment 8 bases; nucleotides outside the gene matches: 14. CDR3 residues: CATPPGRESHEQFF. CDR3 coding DNA: TGTGCCACCCCCCCCGGGCGGGAGTCTCATGAGCAGTTCTTC.

This chain uses TRBV11-2 with TRBJ2-7; 10 bases match TRBD1. The CDR3 spans 18 residues. CDR1 SGHAT and CDR2 FQNNGV come from the germline V gene. V lost 4 bases, J lost 6 bases, and 18 bases stayed unmatched. The CDR3 sequence: CASSSGTGERFPKREQYF. The CDR3 coding sequence is TGTGCCAGCAGCTCCGGGACAGGGGAGAGGTTCCCAAAACGCGAGCAGTACTTC.

The chain recombines TRBV5-1 with TRBJ2-1, with 12 bases lining up with TRBD1. Germline V CDR1 and CDR2: SGHRS, YFSETQ. The CDR3 loop spans 15 amino acids. After removal of 4 bases from V and 6 bases from J, the junction contained 5 bases not matched to a gene. The CDR3: CASSAGQGAVNEQFF. The CDR3 region has the DNA TGCGCCAGCAGCGCGGGACAGGGGGCGGTCAATGAGCAGTTCTTC.